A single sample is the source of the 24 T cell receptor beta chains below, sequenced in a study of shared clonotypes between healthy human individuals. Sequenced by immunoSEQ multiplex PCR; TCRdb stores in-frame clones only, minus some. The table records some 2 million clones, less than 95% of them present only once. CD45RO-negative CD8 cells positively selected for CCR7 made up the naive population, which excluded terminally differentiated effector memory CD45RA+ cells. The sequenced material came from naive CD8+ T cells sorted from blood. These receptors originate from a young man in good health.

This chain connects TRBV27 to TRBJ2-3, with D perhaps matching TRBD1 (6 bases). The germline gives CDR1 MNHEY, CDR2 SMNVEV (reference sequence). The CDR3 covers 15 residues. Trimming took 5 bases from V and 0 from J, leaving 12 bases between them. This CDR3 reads CASSESQGSTDTQYF. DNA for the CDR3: TGTGCCAGCAGTGAGTCTCAGGGGAGCACAGATACGCAGTATTTT.

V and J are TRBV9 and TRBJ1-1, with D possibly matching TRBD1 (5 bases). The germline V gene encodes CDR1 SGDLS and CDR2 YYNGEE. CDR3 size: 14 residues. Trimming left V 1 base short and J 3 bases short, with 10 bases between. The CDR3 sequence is CASSVFGGDTEAFF. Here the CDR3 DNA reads TGTGCCAGCAGCGTATTCGGAGGGGACACTGAAGCTTTCTTT.

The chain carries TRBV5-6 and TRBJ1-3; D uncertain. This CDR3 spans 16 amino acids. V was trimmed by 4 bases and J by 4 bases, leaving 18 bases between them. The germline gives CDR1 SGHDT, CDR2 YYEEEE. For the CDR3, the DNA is TGTGCCAGCAGCCCTGTCGAGGGCGGGAGGGGAAACACCATATATTTT. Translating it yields CASSPVEGGRGNTIYF.

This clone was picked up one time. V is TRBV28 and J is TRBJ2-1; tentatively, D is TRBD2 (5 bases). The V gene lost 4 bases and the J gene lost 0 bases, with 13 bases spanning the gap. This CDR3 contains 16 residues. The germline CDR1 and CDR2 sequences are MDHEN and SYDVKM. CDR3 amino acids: CASSSRRRGSYNEQFF. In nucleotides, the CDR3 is TGTGCCAGCAGTTCGAGAAGACGGGGCTCCTACAATGAGCAGTTCTTC. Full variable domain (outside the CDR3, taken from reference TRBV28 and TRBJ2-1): DVKVTQSSRYLVKRTGEKVFLECVQDMDHENMFWYRQDPGLGLRLIYFSYDVKMKEKGDIPEGYSVSREKKERFSLILESASTNQTSMYLCASSSRRRGSYNEQFFGPGTRLTVL.

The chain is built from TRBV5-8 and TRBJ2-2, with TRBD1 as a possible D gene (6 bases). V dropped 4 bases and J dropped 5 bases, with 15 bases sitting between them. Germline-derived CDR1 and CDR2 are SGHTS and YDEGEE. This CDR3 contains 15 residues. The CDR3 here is CASSTDFRGTGELFF. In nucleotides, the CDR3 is TGTGCCAGCAGCACAGACTTCAGGGGAACCGGGGAGCTGTTTTTT.

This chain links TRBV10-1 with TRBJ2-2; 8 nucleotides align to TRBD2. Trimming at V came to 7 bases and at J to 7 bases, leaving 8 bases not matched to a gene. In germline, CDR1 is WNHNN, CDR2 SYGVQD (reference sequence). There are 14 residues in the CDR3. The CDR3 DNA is TGCGCCAGCACCGATAGCGGGACGGGCGGGGAGCTGTTTTTT. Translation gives CASTDSGTGGELFF.

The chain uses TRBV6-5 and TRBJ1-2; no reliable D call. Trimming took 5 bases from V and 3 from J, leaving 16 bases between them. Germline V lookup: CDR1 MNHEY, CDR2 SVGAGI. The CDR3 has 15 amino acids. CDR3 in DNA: TGTGCCAGCAGTCAAAATATTGGCAGGCACTATGGCTACACCTTC. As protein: CASSQNIGRHYGYTF.

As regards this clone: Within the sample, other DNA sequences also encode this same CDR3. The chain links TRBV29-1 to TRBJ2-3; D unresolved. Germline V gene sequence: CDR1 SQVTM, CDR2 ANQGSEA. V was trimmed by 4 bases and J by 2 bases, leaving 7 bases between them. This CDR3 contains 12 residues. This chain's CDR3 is CSVGGNTDTQYF. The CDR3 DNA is TGCAGCGTTGGTGGGAACACAGATACGCAGTATTTT.

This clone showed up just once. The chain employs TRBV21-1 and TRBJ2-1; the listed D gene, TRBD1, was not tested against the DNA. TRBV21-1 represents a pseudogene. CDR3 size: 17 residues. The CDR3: CASSKRRQGGIYNEQFF. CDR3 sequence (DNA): TGTGCCAGCAGCAAAAGGCGACAGGGGGGAATATACAATGAGCAGTTCTTC.

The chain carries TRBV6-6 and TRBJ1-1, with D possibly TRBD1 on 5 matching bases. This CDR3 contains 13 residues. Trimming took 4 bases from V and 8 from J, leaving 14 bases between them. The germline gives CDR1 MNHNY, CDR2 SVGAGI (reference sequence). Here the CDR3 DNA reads TGTGCCAGCAGTTTCGACAGAGGATGGGAAGCTTTCTTT. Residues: CASSFDRGWEAFF.

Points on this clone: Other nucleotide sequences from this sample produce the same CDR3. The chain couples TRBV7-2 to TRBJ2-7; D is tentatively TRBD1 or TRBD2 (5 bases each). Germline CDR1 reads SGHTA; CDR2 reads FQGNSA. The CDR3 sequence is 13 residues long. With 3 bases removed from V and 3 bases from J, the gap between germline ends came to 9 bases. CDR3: CASSLGPNYEQYF. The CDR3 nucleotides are TGTGCCAGCAGCTTGGGACCCAACTACGAGCAGTACTTC.

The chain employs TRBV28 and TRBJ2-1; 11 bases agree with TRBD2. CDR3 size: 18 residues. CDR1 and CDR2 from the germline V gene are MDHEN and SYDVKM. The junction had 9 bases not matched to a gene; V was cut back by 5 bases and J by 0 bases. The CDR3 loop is CASSPRTSGGLSYNEQFF. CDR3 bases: TGTGCCAGCAGTCCCCGAACTAGCGGGGGCCTCTCCTACAATGAGCAGTTCTTC.

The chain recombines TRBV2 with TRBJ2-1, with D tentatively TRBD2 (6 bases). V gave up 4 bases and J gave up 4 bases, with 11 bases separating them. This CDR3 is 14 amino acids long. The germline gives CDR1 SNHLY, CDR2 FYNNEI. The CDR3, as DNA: TGTGCCAGCAGTGGGAGGGCCCGGTACAATGAGCAGTTCTTC. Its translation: CASSGRARYNEQFF.

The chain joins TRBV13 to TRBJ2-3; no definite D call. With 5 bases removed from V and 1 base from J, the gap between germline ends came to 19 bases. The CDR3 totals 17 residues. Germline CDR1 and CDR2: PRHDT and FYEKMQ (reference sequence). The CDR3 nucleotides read TGTGCCAGCAGCACCACCTATAGCCTGGGTGGCACAGATACGCAGTATTTT. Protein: CASSTTYSLGGTDTQYF.

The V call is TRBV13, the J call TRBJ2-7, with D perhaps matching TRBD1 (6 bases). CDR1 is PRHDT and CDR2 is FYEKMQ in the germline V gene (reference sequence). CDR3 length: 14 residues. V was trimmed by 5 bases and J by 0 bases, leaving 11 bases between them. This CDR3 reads CASSQGGFSYEQYF. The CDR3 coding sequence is TGTGCCAGCAGCCAAGGGGGATTCTCCTACGAGCAGTACTTC.

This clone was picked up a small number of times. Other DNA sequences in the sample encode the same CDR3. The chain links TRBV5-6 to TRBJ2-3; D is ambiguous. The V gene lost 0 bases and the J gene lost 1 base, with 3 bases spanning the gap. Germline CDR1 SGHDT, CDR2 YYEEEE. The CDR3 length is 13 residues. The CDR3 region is CASSLGGTDTQYF. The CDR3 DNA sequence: TGTGCCAGCAGCTTGGGGGGCACAGATACGCAGTATTTT.

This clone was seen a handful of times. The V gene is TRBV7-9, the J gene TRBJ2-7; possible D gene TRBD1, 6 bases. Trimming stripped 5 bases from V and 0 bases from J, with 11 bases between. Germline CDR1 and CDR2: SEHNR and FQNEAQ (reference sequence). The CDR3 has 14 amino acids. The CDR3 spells CASSPRDNSYEQYF. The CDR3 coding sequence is TGTGCCAGCAGCCCCCGGGACAACTCCTACGAGCAGTACTTC.

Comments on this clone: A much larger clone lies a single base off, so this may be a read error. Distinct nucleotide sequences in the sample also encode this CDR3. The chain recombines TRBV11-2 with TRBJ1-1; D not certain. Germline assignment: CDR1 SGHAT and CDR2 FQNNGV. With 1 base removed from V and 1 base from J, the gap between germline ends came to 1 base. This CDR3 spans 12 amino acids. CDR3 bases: TGTGCCAGCAGCTTAGCGAACACTGAAGCTTTCTTT. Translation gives CASSLANTEAFF.

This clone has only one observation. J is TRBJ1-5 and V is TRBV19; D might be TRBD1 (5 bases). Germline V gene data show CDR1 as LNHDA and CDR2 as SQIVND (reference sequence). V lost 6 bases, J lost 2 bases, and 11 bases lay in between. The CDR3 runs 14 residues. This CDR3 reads CASRMGEGNQPQHF. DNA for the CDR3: TGTGCCAGTAGAATGGGGGAGGGCAATCAGCCCCAGCATTTT.

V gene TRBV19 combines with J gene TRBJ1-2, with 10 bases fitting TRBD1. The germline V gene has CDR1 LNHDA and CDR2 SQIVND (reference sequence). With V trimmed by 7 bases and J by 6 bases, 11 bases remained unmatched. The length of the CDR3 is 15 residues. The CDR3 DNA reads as TGTGCCAGTAACCCGGACAGGGGGTTCGATAATGGCTACACCTTC. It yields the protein CASNPDRGFDNGYTF.

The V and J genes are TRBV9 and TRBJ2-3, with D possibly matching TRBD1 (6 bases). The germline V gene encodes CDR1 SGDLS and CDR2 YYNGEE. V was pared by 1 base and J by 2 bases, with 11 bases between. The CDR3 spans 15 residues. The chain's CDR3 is CASSVYRDLTDTQYF. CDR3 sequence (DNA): TGTGCCAGCAGCGTATACAGGGACCTCACAGATACGCAGTATTTT.

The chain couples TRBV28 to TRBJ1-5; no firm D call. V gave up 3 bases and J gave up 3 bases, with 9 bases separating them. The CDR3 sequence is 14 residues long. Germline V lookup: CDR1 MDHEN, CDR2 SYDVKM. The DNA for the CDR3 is TGTGCCAGCAGTTTTCACCAGCCCAATCAGCCCCAGCATTTT. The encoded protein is CASSFHQPNQPQHF.

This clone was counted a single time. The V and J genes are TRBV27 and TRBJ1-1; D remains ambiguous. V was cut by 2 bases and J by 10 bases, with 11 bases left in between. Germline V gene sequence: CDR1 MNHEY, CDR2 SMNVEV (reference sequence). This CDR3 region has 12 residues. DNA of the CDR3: TGTGCCAGCAGTTTAGATGGGCGGGGAGCTTTCTTT. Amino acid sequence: CASSLDGRGAFF.

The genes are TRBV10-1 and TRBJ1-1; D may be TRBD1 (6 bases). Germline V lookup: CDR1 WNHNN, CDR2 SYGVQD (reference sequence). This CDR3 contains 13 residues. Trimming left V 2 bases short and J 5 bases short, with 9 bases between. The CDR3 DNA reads TGCGCCAGCAGTGAGCAGGGGAATACTGAAGCTTTCTTT. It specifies CASSEQGNTEAFF.